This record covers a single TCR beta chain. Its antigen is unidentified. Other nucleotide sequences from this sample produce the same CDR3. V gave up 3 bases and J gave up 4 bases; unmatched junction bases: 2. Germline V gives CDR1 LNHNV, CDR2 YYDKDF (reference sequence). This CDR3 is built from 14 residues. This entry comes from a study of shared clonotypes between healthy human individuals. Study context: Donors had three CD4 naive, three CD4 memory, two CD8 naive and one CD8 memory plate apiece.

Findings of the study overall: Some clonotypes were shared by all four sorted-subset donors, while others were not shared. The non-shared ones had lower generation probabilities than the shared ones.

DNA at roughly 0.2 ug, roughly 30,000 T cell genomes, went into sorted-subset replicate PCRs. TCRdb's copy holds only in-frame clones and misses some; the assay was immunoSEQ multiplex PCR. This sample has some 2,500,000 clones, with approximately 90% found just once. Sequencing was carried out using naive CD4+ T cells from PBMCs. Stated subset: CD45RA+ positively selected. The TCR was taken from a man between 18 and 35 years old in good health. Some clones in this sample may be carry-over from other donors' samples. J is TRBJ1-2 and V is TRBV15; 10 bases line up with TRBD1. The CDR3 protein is CATSRDRGGYGYTF. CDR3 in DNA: TGTGCCACCAGCAGGGACAGGGGGGGCTATGGCTACACCTTC.